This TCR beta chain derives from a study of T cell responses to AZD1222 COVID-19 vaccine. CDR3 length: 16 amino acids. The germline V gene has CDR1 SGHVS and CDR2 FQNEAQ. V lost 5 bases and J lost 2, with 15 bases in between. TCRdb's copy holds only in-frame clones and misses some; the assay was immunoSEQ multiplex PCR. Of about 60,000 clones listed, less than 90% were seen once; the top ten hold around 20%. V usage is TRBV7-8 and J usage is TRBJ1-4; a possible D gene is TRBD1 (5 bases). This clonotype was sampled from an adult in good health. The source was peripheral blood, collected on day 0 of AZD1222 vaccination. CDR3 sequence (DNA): TGTGCCAGCAGCGATAGAGTGGCAGGGACTAATGAAAAACTGTTTTTT. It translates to CASSDRVAGTNEKLFF.